Following are 31 T cell receptor beta chains from one sample sequenced in a study of blood T cell repertoires in COVID-19. Some clones are missing from TCRdb's copy, which holds only in-frame ones; the method was immunoSEQ multiplex PCR. In the table there are roughly 180,000 clones, roughly 76% of which are singletons. The sequenced sample consisted of peripheral blood. Receptor source: a woman between 40 and 55 years old with COVID-19, enrolled during active disease.

This clone has a handful of counts. The chain carries TRBV28 and TRBJ1-2, with no clear D. The CDR3 is 13 residues long. V lost 2 bases and J lost 4, with 8 bases in between. The germline gives CDR1 MDHEN, CDR2 SYDVKM. The CDR3 loop reads CASSLVGGYGYTF. As DNA, the CDR3 is TGTGCCAGCAGTTTAGTAGGCGGCTATGGCTACACCTTC.

This chain uses TRBV15 with TRBJ2-5; 13 bases align to TRBD2. Germline trimming cut 1 base from V and 3 bases from J; bases unmatched to any gene: 8. CDR1 and CDR2 from the germline V gene are LNHNV and YYDKDF (reference sequence). The CDR3 totals 18 residues. Here the CDR3 reads CATSRVGLAGEFKETQYF. CDR3 coding DNA: TGTGCCACCAGCAGAGTAGGACTAGCGGGGGAGTTTAAAGAGACCCAGTACTTC.

This clone turned up a few times. This sequence joins TRBV10-3 and TRBJ1-1; 8 bases map to TRBD1. This CDR3 has 14 amino acids. The ends lost 7 bases at V and 3 bases at J; junction bases unmatched: 7. Germline V lookup: CDR1 ENHRY, CDR2 SYGVKD. Here the CDR3 DNA reads TGTGCCATCACAACACAACAGGGGGACACTGAAGCTTTCTTT. Protein product: CAITTQQGDTEAFF.

This clone came up a few times. V and J are TRBV6-5 and TRBJ2-5; TRBD2 aligns across 8 bases. This CDR3 is built from 14 residues. Germline CDR1 reads MNHEY; CDR2 reads SVGAGI. V shed 6 bases and J 5 bases; nucleotides not matched to a gene: 8. This CDR3 reads CASSAGTRRETQYF. The CDR3 DNA reads as TGTGCCAGCAGCGCCGGGACTAGGAGGGAGACCCAGTACTTC.

This chain joins TRBV27 and TRBJ2-7; D perhaps matches TRBD2 (5 bases). The CDR3 spans 16 residues. The ends were cut back, 4 bases at V and 2 bases at J, with 18 bases in the middle. CDR1 and CDR2 (germline): MNHEY, SMNVEV (reference sequence). CDR3 loop: CASSSSVGEEAYEQYF. CDR3 coding DNA: TGTGCCAGCAGTTCATCTGTGGGAGAGGAAGCCTACGAGCAGTACTTC.

In its sample, this clone was seen a few times. The chain couples TRBV24-1 to TRBJ2-7; 7 bases line up with TRBD2. The ends lost 5 bases at V and 2 bases at J; junction bases unmatched: 5. The CDR3 length is 14 residues. Germline V lookup: CDR1 KGHDR, CDR2 SFDVKD. The CDR3 nucleotides read TGTGCCACCAGTGGCCGGGAGGCCCCCTACGAGCAGTACTTC. It specifies CATSGREAPYEQYF.

The genes are TRBV13 and TRBJ1-1; no clear D gene. This CDR3 region has 13 residues. The V gene lost 5 bases and the J gene lost 7 bases, with 14 bases spanning the gap. Germline lookup yields CDR1 PRHDT and CDR2 FYEKMQ (reference sequence). The chain's CDR3 is CASSPHGSNEAFF. CDR3 bases: TGTGCCAGCAGCCCTCATGGCTCCAATGAAGCTTTCTTT.

This clone occurred a few times. The chain combines TRBV6-5 with TRBJ1-6, with a weak D call TRBD1 (5 bases). The V and J ends lost 10 bases and 1 base respectively, with 11 bases between them. In germline, CDR1 is MNHEY, CDR2 SVGAGI. The CDR3 covers 14 residues. The CDR3 reads CATADSSYNSPLHF. The CDR3 DNA is TGTGCCACCGCCGACAGTTCCTATAATTCACCCCTCCACTTT.

This clone was seen only a few times. The CDR3 here is CASSVTGGGNQPQHF. The CDR3 DNA is TGTGCCAGCAGCGTGACAGGGGGCGGCAATCAGCCCCAGCATTTT. The chain employs TRBV5-5 and TRBJ1-5, with 10 bases fitting TRBD1. In germline, CDR1 is SGHKS, CDR2 YYEKEE (reference sequence). The trim removed 4 bases at V and 2 bases at J, leaving 3 bases unmatched. The CDR3 length is 15 residues.

The chain is built from TRBV19 and TRBJ2-5; the D gene is possibly TRBD2 (5 bases). The CDR3 is 13 residues long. The ends were cut back, 5 bases at V and 1 base at J, with 8 bases in the middle. CDR1 is LNHDA, CDR2 SQIVND, per germline (reference sequence). CDR3 nucleotide sequence: TGTGCCAGTAGTCGGACTTTCCAAGAGACCCAGTACTTC. Translation gives CASSRTFQETQYF.

This clone has a single count. The chain recombines TRBV30 with TRBJ2-1; TRBD2 matches at 7 bases. The CDR3 consists of 17 residues. The germline V gene encodes CDR1 GTSNPN and CDR2 SVGIG (reference sequence). V lost 4 bases to trimming and J lost 2 bases; unmatched junction nucleotides: 14. The CDR3, as DNA: TGTGCCTGGAAAGGGGTGAAGGCGGGGGTCGCCTACAATGAGCAGTTCTTC. This codes for CAWKGVKAGVAYNEQFF.

The chain couples TRBV11-2 to TRBJ2-1; D gene ambiguous. Germline loops: CDR1 SGHAT, CDR2 FQNNGV. The CDR3 runs to 15 residues. V lost 1 base and J 2 bases, leaving 9 bases between the germline ends. The CDR3 spells CASSLGYSAYNEQFF. Written as DNA, the CDR3 is TGTGCCAGCAGCTTAGGCTACTCCGCCTACAATGAGCAGTTCTTC.

The rearrangement joins TRBV18 to TRBJ1-1, with 7 nucleotides matching TRBD1. Trimming took 4 bases from V and 8 from J; bases not matched to a gene: 7. CDR1 is KGHSH and CDR2 is LQKENI in the germline V gene. The CDR3 length is 13 residues. CDR3 loop: CASSRDSHREAFF. As DNA, the CDR3 is TGTGCCAGCTCACGGGACAGCCACCGAGAAGCTTTCTTT.

V gene TRBV15 combines with J gene TRBJ2-7; TRBD2 matches 14 bases. Trimming cost V 4 bases and J 7 bases; bases outside gene matches: 6. CDR1 LNHNV and CDR2 YYDKDF come from the germline V gene (reference sequence). The CDR3 consists of 15 residues. CDR3 DNA: TGTGCCACCAGCATGGGGGGACTAGCGGGAGTTGAGCAGTACTTC. Residues: CATSMGGLAGVEQYF. The full variable domain, rest sourced from reference TRBV15 and TRBJ2-7, is DAMVIQNPRYQVTQFGKPVTLSCSQTLNHNVMYWYQQKSSQAPKLLFHYYDKDFNNEADTPDNFQSRRPNTSFCFLDIRSPGLGDTAMYLCATSMGGLAGVEQYFGPGTRLTVT.

This clone was observed a few times. CDR3 DNA sequence: TGTGCCAGTAGTAACCTAGCGAACGAGCAGTACTTC. It codes for CASSNLANEQYF. The chain combines TRBV19 with TRBJ2-7; weak D call: TRBD2 (6 bases). There are 12 residues in the CDR3. The V end was cut by 4 bases, the J end by 5 bases, with 9 bases between. Germline values: CDR1 LNHDA, CDR2 SQIVND (reference sequence).

The CDR3 here is CASQQRGTKGYEQYV. In DNA form, the CDR3 reads TGTGCCAGCCAGCAAAGGGGGACAAAAGGTTACGAGCAGTACGTC. The V and J genes are TRBV28 and TRBJ2-7, with a possible D match to TRBD1 (6 bases). Trimming took 8 bases from V and 4 from J, leaving 21 bases between them. CDR1 is MDHEN, CDR2 SYDVKM, per germline. The CDR3 is 15 amino acids.

This chain links TRBV6-5 with TRBJ2-1, with 10 bases fitting TRBD1. With 9 bases clipped from V and 7 bases from J, the junction kept 3 bases outside the gene matches. In germline, CDR1 is MNHEY, CDR2 SVGAGI. The CDR3 length is 12 residues. This CDR3 reads CASRTGGNEQFF. The CDR3 DNA follows: TGTGCCAGTCGGACAGGGGGGAATGAGCAGTTCTTC.

The V call is TRBV4-1, the J call TRBJ1-2, with 9 nucleotides matching TRBD1. Germline V gene sequence: CDR1 MGHRA, CDR2 YSYEKL. The CDR3 is 16 residues long. V shed 1 base and J 8 bases; nucleotides not matched to a gene: 11. The CDR3 loop reads CASSQVQQGATVGYTF. CDR3 nucleotide sequence: TGCGCCAGCAGCCAAGTTCAACAGGGGGCCACCGTAGGCTACACCTTC.

The chain couples TRBV7-9 to TRBJ1-1; D unresolved. The CDR3 covers 15 residues. The V gene's germline CDR1 is SEHNR and CDR2 FQNEAQ (reference sequence). Trimming shortened V by 6 bases and J by 4 bases, and 18 bases separated the two germline ends. CDR3 nucleotide sequence: TGTGCCAGCAGTTATTTGTCAGGCGTGGGCACTGAAGCTTTCTTT. Protein product: CASSYLSGVGTEAFF.

J is TRBJ2-7 and V is TRBV3-1 (or the pseudogene TRBV3-2), with D possibly being TRBD2 (7 bases). The CDR3 sequence is 14 residues long. CDR1 is LGHDT, CDR2 YNNKEL, per germline (reference sequence). Trimming removed 4 bases at V and 5 bases at J, with 15 bases between. The CDR3: CASSLSGTPDEQYF. CDR3 nucleotide sequence: TGTGCCAGCAGCCTAAGCGGGACACCCGACGAGCAGTACTTC.

The chain links TRBV19 to TRBJ2-3; the match to TRBD1 covers 7 bases. The junction had 4 bases not matched to a gene; V was cut back by 5 bases and J by 2 bases. The CDR3 covers 14 residues. Germline CDR1 LNHDA, CDR2 SQIVND (reference sequence). CDR3 in DNA: TGTGCCAGTAGTGATGACAGGGTCACAGATACGCAGTATTTT. It is translated as CASSDDRVTDTQYF.

This clone occurred once. The rearrangement links TRBV20-1 to TRBJ2-2; TRBD2 agrees at 9 bases. Unmatched junction bases numbered 7, after V lost 3 bases and J lost 5 bases. The germline CDR1 and CDR2 sequences are DFQATT and SNEGSKA (reference sequence). The CDR3 spans 15 residues. The CDR3 loop is CSASVLAGVTGELFF. CDR3 sequence (DNA): TGCAGTGCTAGTGTGTTAGCGGGAGTAACCGGGGAGCTGTTTTTT.

The chain uses TRBV14 and TRBJ2-2, with unresolved D. Trimming left V 1 base short and J 4 bases short, with 7 bases between. This CDR3 has 14 residues. The germline CDR1 and CDR2 sequences are SGHDN and FVKESK. CDR3 in amino acids: CASSQALPTGELFF. DNA for the CDR3: TGTGCCAGCAGCCAAGCTCTACCCACCGGGGAGCTGTTTTTT.

Points on this clone: One end of the junction is discordant with germline, which a read error may explain. The chain has TRBV7-7 and TRBJ2-1; 8 bases are a match to TRBD2. CDR1 SSHAT and CDR2 FNYEAQ come from the germline V gene (reference sequence). The CDR3 runs to 16 residues. CDR3 DNA sequence: TGTGCTAGCAGCTTAGGGGCTAGCGGGCTCTACAATGAGCAGTTCTTC. It translates to CASSLGASGLYNEQFF.

This clone was picked up a small number of times. The rearrangement joins TRBV10-2 to TRBJ2-2; D is perhaps TRBD1 (6 bases). The CDR3 spans 16 residues. In germline, CDR1 is WSHSY, CDR2 SAAADI. Deletions cut 1 base from V and 3 bases from J, with 12 bases between. CDR3 nucleotides: TGCGCCAGCAGTGAGTACGGGACACCGGACACCGGGGAGCTGTTTTTT. Translating gives CASSEYGTPDTGELFF.

The chain carries TRBV5-6 and TRBJ2-7; tentatively, D is TRBD2 (5 bases). CDR1 is SGHDT and CDR2 is YYEEEE in the germline V gene. The CDR3 runs 15 residues. Trimming pared 4 bases from V and 0 bases from J, leaving 14 bases between. The CDR3 loop is CASSNIAWISYEQYF. CDR3 sequence (DNA): TGTGCCAGCAGCAATATAGCGTGGATCTCCTACGAGCAGTACTTC. Based on the CDR3 plus reference TRBV5-6 and TRBJ2-7, the full variable domain is DAGVTQSPTHLIKTRGQQVTLRCSPKSGHDTVSWYQQALGQGPQFIFQYYEEEERQRGNFPDRFSGHQFPNYSSELNVNALLLGDSALYLCASSNIAWISYEQYFGPGTRLTVT.

The V call is TRBV2, the J call TRBJ2-4; D is possibly TRBD1 (6 bases). Trimming left V 3 bases short and J 0 bases short, with 18 bases between. The CDR3 is made up of 18 amino acids. The germline V gene encodes CDR1 SNHLY and CDR2 FYNNEI. For the CDR3, the DNA is TGTGCCAGCAGTGATCTCGACAGGAGATTAATAGCCAAAAACATTCAGTACTTC. Protein: CASSDLDRRLIAKNIQYF.

The J gene is TRBJ2-1, the V gene TRBV7-2; D unresolved. Per germline, CDR1 SGHTA and CDR2 FQGNSA. CDR3 length: 12 amino acids. The germline V and J ends were trimmed by 5 bases and 4 bases, with 6 bases remaining between them. The CDR3, as DNA: TGTGCCAGCAGCCTTTTATACAATGAGCAGTTCTTC. This sequence encodes CASSLLYNEQFF.

The chain combines TRBV11-3 with TRBJ2-3; 14 bases fit TRBD2. Germline-derived CDR1 and CDR2 are SGHNT and YENEEA. This CDR3 comprises 18 residues. The V and J ends lost 4 bases and 3 bases, in that order; junction bases with no gene match: 9. The CDR3 DNA sequence: TGTGCCAGCAGCTCTCAAGGGACTAGCGGGAGTCGGACAGATACGCAGTATTTT. Its protein is CASSSQGTSGSRTDTQYF.

The gene calls are TRBV19 and TRBJ2-5; D might be TRBD1 (5 bases). CDR1 is LNHDA and CDR2 is SQIVND in the germline V gene (reference sequence). There are 15 residues in the CDR3. Trimming took off 6 bases at V and 4 bases at J, with 18 bases between the two ends. Here the CDR3 DNA reads TGTGCCAGTAGCAGATCGGCTCAGGGTCTAGAGACCCAGTACTTC. Amino acids: CASSRSAQGLETQYF. The variable domain in full, with the rest retrieved from reference TRBV19 and TRBJ2-5, is DGGITQSPKYLFRKEGQNVTLSCEQNLNHDAMYWYRQDPGQGLRLIYYSQIVNDFQKGDIAEGYSVSREKKESFPLTVTSAQKNPTAFYLCASSRSAQGLETQYFGPGTRLLVL.

This clone has just one count. The chain has TRBV4-2 and TRBJ2-1, with 8 bases lining up with TRBD2. V lost 4 bases, J lost 5 bases, and 10 bases stayed unmatched. This CDR3 has 16 residues. Per the germline V gene, CDR1 is LGHNA and CDR2 is YNFKEQ. The CDR3 sequence is CASSPGEREYHNEQFF. The CDR3 DNA sequence: TGTGCCAGCAGCCCAGGCGAGCGGGAGTATCACAATGAGCAGTTCTTC.